This is a list of T cell receptor beta chains from one sample in a study of blood T cell repertoires in COVID-19. Assay used: immunoSEQ multiplex PCR; TCRdb lists only in-frame clones, some missing. The data contain 200,000 to 300,000 clones, just under 85% of them singletons. The source material was peripheral blood. The receptor source for this set is a woman aged 60-70 years with active or convalescent COVID-19. Each CDR3 is given with its conserved first and last residue. Each record gives: J gene, V gene, D gene, clone size, CDR3 DNA, CDR3 protein. The D gene is left open where the match is weak. Clone sizes are given selectively: once, few, many, or a class where the clone is expanded.

TRBJ2-5,TRBV5-1,TRBD2,NA,TGCGCCAGCAGGGGGACTAGTGAAGAGACCCAGTACTTC,CASRGTSEETQYF
TRBJ1-3,TRBV5-1,TRBD1,NA,TGCGCCAGCACCCGAGGGGGGGACAGGGCTTCGTCTGGAAACACCATATATTTT,CASTRGGDRASSGNTIYF
TRBJ2-4,TRBV11-3,NA,NA,TGTGCCAGCAGCTTAGGGAGAGGCAAAAACATTCAGTACTTC,CASSLGRGKNIQYF
TRBJ2-5,TRBV6-2/TRBV6-3,NA,NA,TGTGCCAGCAGCAACAGACAAGAGACCCAGTACTTC,CASSNRQETQYF
TRBJ2-7,TRBV5-1,TRBD2,NA,TGCGCCAGCAGCCCGACTAGCGGGAGTTCTGGCGAGCAGTACTTC,CASSPTSGSSGEQYF
TRBJ2-3,TRBV7-2,TRBD2,NA,TGTGCCAGCAGCCGCAGCGGGGGCCAACCAGATACGCAGTATTTT,CASSRSGGQPDTQYF
TRBJ2-7,TRBV29-1,NA,NA,TGCAGCGTTGCAACAGATTCCTACGAGCAGTACTTC,CSVATDSYEQYF
TRBJ2-5,TRBV5-1,NA,NA,TGCGCCAGCAGCAAGGGACACCCGGTCGAGACCCAGTACTTC,CASSKGHPVETQYF
TRBJ1-2,TRBV2,TRBD1,NA,TGTGCCAGCAGTCACAACGCGGGGACAGGAGGTAACTATGGCTACACCTTC,CASSHNAGTGGNYGYTF
TRBJ2-7,TRBV19,TRBD1,NA,TGTGCCAGTACCCAATCCGACGGGACAGGGGGCGCCGAGCAGTACTTC,CASTQSDGTGGAEQYF
TRBJ1-3,TRBV3-1/TRBV3-2,NA,NA,TGTGCCAGGGTAGGGGGATCTGGAAACACCATATATTTT,CARVGGSGNTIYF
TRBJ2-7,TRBV27,NA,NA,TGTGCCAGCAGTTTAAAGGGGATTGCCTACGAGCAGTACTTC,CASSLKGIAYEQYF
TRBJ1-1,TRBV28,NA,NA,TGTGCCAGCAGTTCAATTTGGACAGTTCTTAATTTGAACACTGAAGCTTTCTTT,CASSSIWTVLNLNTEAFF
TRBJ1-6,TRBV7-8,NA,NA,TGTGCCAGCAGCCGGACGGGACTTAATTCACCCCTCCACTTT,CASSRTGLNSPLHF
TRBJ2-3,TRBV11-3,NA,once,TGTGCCAGCAGCTTAGGAGGTAGCACAGATACGCAGTATTTT,CASSLGGSTDTQYF
TRBJ2-5,TRBV4-2,TRBD2,NA,TGTGCCAGCAGCCTTGAACTAGCGGGGCGAAAAGAGACCCAGTACTTC,CASSLELAGRKETQYF
TRBJ1-2,TRBV11-2,NA,few,TGTGCCAGCAGCTTATCCGCCCAACCACACAGTTCGCTCGGCTACACCTTC,CASSLSAQPHSSLGYTF
TRBJ2-1,TRBV19,TRBD1,NA,TGTGCCAGCTATGGGGGACAGGGGACCGATAGTCTGTTCTTC,CASYGGQGTDSLFF
TRBJ1-6,TRBV20-1,NA,once,TGCACCGGCGGCAGGGATTCACCCCTCCACTTT,CTGGRDSPLHF
TRBJ1-4,TRBV5-6,TRBD1,NA,TGTGCCAGCCGATACAGGGGTGGAAGCGAAAAACTGTTTTTT,CASRYRGGSEKLFF
TRBJ1-6,TRBV5-1,TRBD1,NA,TGCGCCAGCAGCTTGGACAGGGGAAATTCACCCCTCCACTTT,CASSLDRGNSPLHF
TRBJ1-4,TRBV13,TRBD1,NA,TGTGCCAGCAGCTTGGGGACAGCTTATGAAAAACTGTTTTTT,CASSLGTAYEKLFF
TRBJ1-2,TRBV29-1,NA,NA,TGCAGCGCCAGGGGTGCAGGGCAACTAGCTAACTATGGCTACACCTTC,CSARGAGQLANYGYTF
TRBJ1-1,TRBV18,NA,NA,TGTGCCAGCTCACCGTCCAGGGCGGACACTGAAGCTTTCTTT,CASSPSRADTEAFF
TRBJ2-1,TRBV10-3,TRBD2,few,TGTGCCATCAGTGAAAAATCGGGAGGGCTCTACAATGAGCAGTTCTTC,CAISEKSGGLYNEQFF
TRBJ1-1,TRBV30,NA,NA,TGTGCCTGGACCACAGGACACACTGAAGCTTTCTTT,CAWTTGHTEAFF
TRBJ2-1,TRBV7-5,NA,once,TGTGCCAGAAGCTGCGGGACAGGGAATGAGCAGTTCTTC,CARSCGTGNEQFF
TRBJ2-2,TRBV2,TRBD2,NA,TGTGCCAGCAGTCAAACGGGGGGAGGCACCGGGGAGCTGTTTTTT,CASSQTGGGTGELFF
TRBJ2-2,TRBV5-4,NA,NA,TGTGCCAGCAGCTTCGGGACTGACACCGGGGAGCTGTTTTTT,CASSFGTDTGELFF
TRBJ1-2,TRBV29-1,NA,once,TGCAGCGTTCTCAGGGAAACCTATGGCTACACCTTC,CSVLRETYGYTF
TRBJ2-2,TRBV7-2,TRBD2,NA,TGTGCCAGCAGCTCACGTCTCTTGGGACTAGCGGGAACCGGGGAGCTGTTTTTT,CASSSRLLGLAGTGELFF
TRBJ2-3,TRBV4-1,NA,few,TGCGCCAGCAGCCGGAGAGTAGCGGAGGTTAGCACAGATACGCAGTATTTT,CASSRRVAEVSTDTQYF
TRBJ1-4,TRBV6-5,NA,NA,TGTGCCAGCAGAACGCCCACCGGTGGTAATGAAAAACTGTTTTTT,CASRTPTGGNEKLFF
TRBJ1-5,TRBV19,NA,NA,TGTGCCAGTAGTATCAGGGGCGCGGGCCAGCCCCAGCATTTT,CASSIRGAGQPQHF
TRBJ2-3,TRBV3-1/TRBV3-2,TRBD2,NA,TGTGCCAGCAGCCGACTAGCGGGAGGCTCAGATACGCAGTATTTT,CASSRLAGGSDTQYF
TRBJ2-4,TRBV5-1,NA,NA,TGCGCCAGCCGGAGGGACAGCACAAAAAACATTCAGTACTTC,CASRRDSTKNIQYF
TRBJ1-2,TRBV6-6,NA,NA,TGTGCCAGCAGACAGGGAGGGTATGGCTACACCTTC,CASRQGGYGYTF
TRBJ2-4,TRBV28,NA,NA,TGTGCCAGCAGTTTTTGGGGGGTGGAGGACAAAAACATTCAGTACTTC,CASSFWGVEDKNIQYF
TRBJ2-1,TRBV5-4,NA,once,TGTGCCAGCAGCTGGGGGGACGACTCCTACAATGAGCAGTTCTTC,CASSWGDDSYNEQFF
TRBJ2-7,TRBV6-1,NA,NA,TGTGCCAGCAGTGAACGGGTGGGGCGGGACTCCTACGAGCAGTACTTC,CASSERVGRDSYEQYF
TRBJ1-1,TRBV7-2,NA,NA,TGTGCCAGCAGCTTGGGGGGGTTGGCTTTCTTT,CASSLGGLAFF
TRBJ2-2,TRBV7-7,TRBD1,once,TGTGCTAGCAGCCTCGGACAGGGGGGATCATTTAGTGACACCGGGGAGCTGTTTTTT,CASSLGQGGSFSDTGELFF
TRBJ2-2,TRBV10-1,NA,few,TGCGCCAGCAGTGATCTAGCCCTCGGGGCCGGGGAGCTGTTTTTT,CASSDLALGAGELFF
TRBJ1-3,TRBV19,TRBD1,NA,TGTGCCAGTAGTTCCGGACAGGGAAGGGGAAACACCATATATTTT,CASSSGQGRGNTIYF
TRBJ2-1,TRBV27,NA,NA,TGTGCCAGCAGTTCAGGACAACTAAACAATGAGCAGTTCTTC,CASSSGQLNNEQFF
TRBJ1-4,TRBV19,TRBD1,once,TGTGCCAGTAACTTCCGGACAGGAGGAACTGAAAAACTGTTTTTT,CASNFRTGGTEKLFF
TRBJ2-1,TRBV6-5,NA,NA,TGTGCCAGCAGGGATAGCGGAACCTACAATGAGCAGTTCTTC,CASRDSGTYNEQFF
TRBJ1-1,TRBV28,NA,NA,TGTGCCACCCTGGACTTCAGAGAATCGAACACTGAAGCTTTCTTT,CATLDFRESNTEAFF
TRBJ2-3,TRBV5-4,NA,few,TGTGCCAGCAGCTTGGAAATCGGGATTCCAGATACGCAGTATTTT,CASSLEIGIPDTQYF
TRBJ1-6,TRBV3-1/TRBV3-2,NA,NA,TGTGCCAGCAGCCAAGAGCGGGCTGATTCACCCCTCCACTTT,CASSQERADSPLHF
TRBJ1-1,TRBV5-1,TRBD1,once,TGCGCCAGCAGCTCAGAACAGGGGTTTACTGAAGCTTTCTTT,CASSSEQGFTEAFF
TRBJ2-1,TRBV4-1,NA,NA,TGCGCCAGCAGCTCTCGGCGGACAGAACTCTACAATGAGCAGTTCTTC,CASSSRRTELYNEQFF
TRBJ1-2,TRBV21-1,NA,NA,TGTGCCAGCAGCCCTTCGCCCCAATACAAAGACAGGGTAAACTTCTATGGCTACACCTTC,CASSPSPQYKDRVNFYGYTF
TRBJ2-7,TRBV6-1,TRBD2,once,TGTGCCAGCAGTGATAAGGGCGGGAGGACGCCCTACGAGCAGTACTTC,CASSDKGGRTPYEQYF
TRBJ2-3,TRBV11-2,NA,NA,TGTGCCAGCAGCACCATCGGACTAACCGGCACAGATACGCAGTATTTT,CASSTIGLTGTDTQYF
TRBJ2-3,TRBV7-3,TRBD2,NA,TGTGCCAGCGCCAGATCGGGAGGGTCCACAGATACGCAGTATTTT,CASARSGGSTDTQYF
TRBJ2-1,TRBV6-2/TRBV6-3,NA,NA,TGTGCCAGCAGTTACTCACCGGTTCGCAATGAGCAGTTCTTC,CASSYSPVRNEQFF
TRBJ2-3,TRBV30,NA,NA,TGTGCCTGGAGCGCGACCCCAGGAGATACGCAGTATTTT,CAWSATPGDTQYF
TRBJ2-3,TRBV7-2,NA,NA,TGTGCCAGCAGCTTTGAAAACCCTCGGGGTCTAGATACGCAGTATTTT,CASSFENPRGLDTQYF